This T cell receptor (beta chain) was documented in a study of beta chain features in type 1 diabetes. Study-wide results and limits: Sequencing of cDNA might inflate the share of cells that strongly express TCR. Any role of HLA type in TCRB rearrangement remained unresolved here.

Investigators reverse transcribed all isolated RNA, so they sequenced expressed TCRB transcripts. Assay used: immunoSEQ multiplex PCR; TCRdb lists only in-frame clones, some missing. The sample yields hundreds of thousands of clones, 15% to 19% seen once. V was cut by 3 bases and J by 0 bases, with 16 bases left in between. CDR1 SGHRS and CDR2 YFSETQ come from the germline V gene. The CDR3 is 17 residues long. Purity exceeded 95% in all sorted populations. In regard to this clone: Its target is unknown.

This chain uses TRBV5-1 with TRBJ2-1; D may be TRBD2 (6 bases). Sequencing was carried out using naive CD4+ T cells from blood. The TCR sequence derives from a man aged 18 to 29 in good health. DNA for the CDR3: TGCGCCAGCAGCTCGCTTGCGGGGTCAAGCTCCTACAATGAGCAGTTCTTC. Residues: CASSSLAGSSSYNEQFF.